These 20 T cell receptor beta chains share one sample of origin, sequenced in a study of blood T cell repertoires in COVID-19. The protocol was immunoSEQ multiplex PCR, while the TCRdb copy is restricted to in-frame clones and leaves out a portion. In the table there are 150,000 to 200,000 clones, about 92% of which are singletons. The sequenced material came from peripheral blood. The receptors derive from a woman in her sixties with COVID-19, enrolled during active disease.

V and J are TRBV4-1 and TRBJ1-2; D not resolved. Per the germline V gene, CDR1 is MGHRA and CDR2 is YSYEKL. V was trimmed by 0 bases and J by 5 bases, leaving 4 bases between them. This CDR3 is 12 amino acids long. CDR3: CASSQDAYGYTF. DNA for the CDR3: TGCGCCAGCAGCCAAGATGCGTATGGCTACACCTTC.

The chain carries TRBV6-5 and TRBJ2-3; 8 positions agree with TRBD1. V shed 3 bases, J shed 5 bases, and the junction held 7 bases outside the gene matches. The CDR3 is 15 amino acids. Germline loops: CDR1 MNHEY, CDR2 SVGAGI. The CDR3 DNA sequence: TGTGCCAGCAGTTATTCCGGACAGGGAGTAGATACGCAGTATTTT. This encodes CASSYSGQGVDTQYF.

This clone has a single count. This chain links TRBV6-6 with TRBJ1-1; D ambiguous. V was clipped by 6 bases and J by 5 bases, with 13 bases between them. From germline, CDR1 is MNHNY and CDR2 SVGAGI (reference sequence). This CDR3 region has 13 residues. The CDR3 DNA sequence: TGTGCCAGCAGATCAGGAGGGTCAACTGAAGCTTTCTTT. Its translation: CASRSGGSTEAFF.

The V gene is TRBV7-2, the J gene TRBJ1-2; 8 nucleotides line up with TRBD1. The CDR3 contains 15 residues. In germline, CDR1 is SGHTA, CDR2 FQGNSA. The ends lost 7 bases at V and 8 bases at J; junction bases unmatched: 15. The CDR3 bases are TGTGCCAGCACCCCTCCGCCCAGGGGGCAGGGAGGCTACACCTTC. It specifies CASTPPPRGQGGYTF. The full variable domain, in which reference TRBV7-2 and TRBJ1-2 provide the parts outside the CDR3, is GAGVSQSPSNKVTEKGKDVELRCDPISGHTALYWYRQSLGQGLEFLIYFQGNSAPDKSGLPSDRFSAERTGGSVSTLTIQRTQQEDSAVYLCASTPPPRGQGGYTFGSGTRLTVV.

The chain couples TRBV6-5 to TRBJ1-1, with 7 bases fitting TRBD1. This CDR3 contains 11 residues. Germline V CDR1 and CDR2: MNHEY, SVGAGI. V lost 7 bases and J lost 12; bases outside the gene matches: 8. CDR3 amino acids: CASNQGVGTFF. The DNA of the CDR3 is TGTGCCAGCAATCAGGGGGTCGGAACTTTCTTT.

The gene calls are TRBV6-5 and TRBJ2-1, with D possibly being TRBD2 (6 bases). CDR3 length equals 15 residues. The germline gives CDR1 MNHEY, CDR2 SVGAGI. Trimming stripped 6 bases from V and 4 bases from J, with 16 bases between. The CDR3: CASSPIRGSYNEQFF. The CDR3 nucleotides are TGTGCCAGCAGCCCCATCCGGGGGAGTTACAATGAGCAGTTCTTC.

The V call is TRBV3-1 (or the pseudogene TRBV3-2), the J call TRBJ1-1, with D tentatively TRBD1 (6 bases). The CDR3 extends over 13 amino acids. Per the germline V gene, CDR1 is LGHDT and CDR2 is YNNKEL (reference sequence). Trimming stripped 5 bases from V and 1 base from J, with 8 bases between. The CDR3 region has the DNA TGTGCCAGCAGCACACAGGGGAACACTGAAGCTTTCTTT. Protein: CASSTQGNTEAFF.

This chain connects TRBV29-1 to TRBJ1-2; 9 nucleotides align to TRBD1. The CDR3 consists of 15 residues. J was trimmed by 6 bases and V by 6 bases; bases with no gene match: 14. Germline CDR1 and CDR2: SQVTM and ANQGSEA. The CDR3 region is CSVERTGDRVHGYTF. CDR3 sequence (DNA): TGCAGCGTCGAACGGACAGGGGATCGAGTCCATGGCTACACCTTC.

J is TRBJ1-1 and V is TRBV5-4, with a possible D match to TRBD1 (5 bases). This CDR3 region has 16 residues. CDR1 and CDR2 from the germline V gene are SGHNT and YYREEE (reference sequence). The V end was cut by 2 bases, the J end by 0 bases, with 14 bases between. For the CDR3, the DNA is TGTGCCAGCAGCTTATCCTTGACAGCGATGAACACTGAAGCTTTCTTT. Amino acids: CASSLSLTAMNTEAFF.

This sequence joins TRBV7-2 and TRBJ1-4; TRBD1 is a possible D gene (5 bases). The V and J ends lost 2 bases and 2 bases respectively, with 6 bases between them. CDR1 is SGHTA, CDR2 FQGNSA, per germline. This CDR3 spans 14 amino acids. The CDR3 spells CASSLRGTNEKLFF. In DNA form, the CDR3 reads TGTGCCAGCAGCTTACGGGGGACTAATGAAAAACTGTTTTTT. Variable domain in full (rest from reference TRBV7-2 and TRBJ1-4): GAGVSQSPSNKVTEKGKDVELRCDPISGHTALYWYRQSLGQGLEFLIYFQGNSAPDKSGLPSDRFSAERTGGSVSTLTIQRTQQEDSAVYLCASSLRGTNEKLFFGSGTQLSVL.

The J gene is TRBJ1-1, the V gene TRBV6-1; 8 positions agree with TRBD1. This CDR3 contains 19 residues. Unmatched junction bases numbered 14, after V lost 1 base and J lost 1 base. The V gene's germline CDR1 is MNHNS and CDR2 SASEGT. In DNA form, the CDR3 reads TGTGCCAGCAGTGAAGGATATGGGACAGGCCCTCGAGGGAACACTGAAGCTTTCTTT. Protein product: CASSEGYGTGPRGNTEAFF.

The rearrangement uses TRBV5-4 and TRBJ1-1; weak D call: TRBD1 (5 bases). Trimming pared 0 bases from V and 5 bases from J, leaving 17 bases between. This CDR3 spans 16 amino acids. Per the germline V gene, CDR1 is SGHNT and CDR2 is YYREEE (reference sequence). CDR3 DNA sequence: TGTGCCAGCAGCTTGGAGGGGAGGGCTAGAGGGACTGAAGCTTTCTTT. Residues: CASSLEGRARGTEAFF.

The chain combines TRBV4-3 with TRBJ2-1; 8 bases match TRBD2. The CDR3 is 18 amino acids. The ends lost 2 bases at V and 3 bases at J; junction bases unmatched: 12. Germline CDR1 is LGHNA and CDR2 is YSLEER. Here the CDR3 DNA reads TGCGCCAGCAGCCAAAACCTACCACGGGGGGGCCTCTACAATGAGCAGTTCTTC. Translated: CASSQNLPRGGLYNEQFF.

The rearrangement joins TRBV9 to TRBJ1-2, with 8 positions matching TRBD1. The junction had 14 bases not matched to a gene; V was cut back by 3 bases and J by 1 base. The germline CDR1 and CDR2 sequences are SGDLS and YYNGEE. The CDR3 totals 18 residues. CDR3 DNA: TGTGCCAGCAGCGCGACCCCATCCGGACAGGGACGTAACTATGGCTACACCTTC. This encodes CASSATPSGQGRNYGYTF.

V usage is TRBV29-1 and J usage is TRBJ2-1; TRBD1 aligns across 11 bases. Germline CDR1 SQVTM, CDR2 ANQGSEA. The trim removed 6 bases at V and 7 bases at J, leaving 5 bases unmatched. The CDR3 loop spans 13 amino acids. CDR3 sequence (DNA): TGCAGCGTCGGGACAGGGGGTAGGAATGAGCAGTTCTTC. Amino acid sequence: CSVGTGGRNEQFF.

The chain joins TRBV3-1 (or the pseudogene TRBV3-2) to TRBJ2-3; 11 bases agree with TRBD1. Germline assignment: CDR1 LGHDT and CDR2 YNNKEL (reference sequence). The CDR3 totals 15 residues. With 8 bases clipped from V and 5 bases from J, the junction kept 9 bases outside the gene matches. CDR3 coding DNA: TGTGCCAGCCAAGGACAGGGGGCGAGGGGAGATACGCAGTATTTT. It encodes CASQGQGARGDTQYF.

The chain links TRBV10-3 to TRBJ1-1, with unresolved D. The CDR3 sequence is 13 residues long. Germline V CDR1 and CDR2: ENHRY, SYGVKD. V lost 3 bases and J lost 6, with 11 bases in between. CDR3 sequence reads: CAISDGPNAEAFF. As DNA, the CDR3 is TGTGCCATCAGTGATGGGCCCAACGCTGAAGCTTTCTTT.

The chain joins TRBV10-3 to TRBJ1-1; D remains ambiguous. V was cut by 2 bases and J by 0 bases, with 7 bases left in between. The CDR3 has 14 residues. Germline V gives CDR1 ENHRY, CDR2 SYGVKD. CDR3 amino acids: CAISEAGLNTEAFF. In DNA, the CDR3 is TGTGCCATCAGTGAGGCGGGGTTGAACACTGAAGCTTTCTTT.

CDR3 bases: TGTGCCAGCAGTTACGGGACGGCGGGGGACGAGCAGTACTTC. Residues: CASSYGTAGDEQYF. The rearrangement joins TRBV6-5 to TRBJ2-7, with 7 bases identical to TRBD2. The trim removed 2 bases at V and 5 bases at J, leaving 6 bases unmatched. The germline CDR1 and CDR2 sequences are MNHEY and SVGAGI. The CDR3 is 14 residues long.

This rearrangement joins TRBV15 to TRBJ2-7, with a possible D match to TRBD1 (6 bases). The CDR3 sequence is 14 residues long. CDR1 and CDR2 from the germline V gene are LNHNV and YYDKDF (reference sequence). V was cut by 6 bases and J by 3 bases, with 15 bases left in between. The CDR3 DNA sequence: TGTGCCACCAGTCCCCGAACAGGGAACTACGAGCAGTACTTC. Translating it yields CATSPRTGNYEQYF.